This T cell receptor beta chain was identified in a study of cytomegalovirus exposure and HLA in healthy donors (dated by TCRdb to about 2017). In terms of the full investigation: An earlier analysis of roughly 570 of the donors reported approximately 300 Gb of sequence data and some 110 million unique TCR beta sequences obtained from about 179 million T cells. Around 320 gigabases of sequencing data and 70 million to 100 million unique TCR sequences were included in an early release covering under 650 HLA-typed donors. The genetic ancestry cluster associated with self-reported Caucasian donors included over 65% of the 398 genotyped donors. The study was designed to test whether signatures of past pathogen exposure could be identified by cataloging public T cell receptors. The study profiled the T cell repertoires of some 610 subjects by immunosequencing and related them to cytomegalovirus serostatus. In addition to the first cohort of 666 subjects, a separate validation cohort of over 90 different subjects was used. To predict cytomegalovirus infection status, the study brought together high-throughput TCR immunosequencing, statistical association of individual TCRs with disease status, and machine learning. A later analysis re-examined previously published TCR beta repertoires from several hundred donors and added high-resolution HLA genotyping to investigate patterns of TCR occurrence. Rather than using new phenotypic data, the later analysis identified candidate immune exposures from TCR beta sequences and from how often those sequences occurred across donors. An earlier analysis of 587 of the donors used high-throughput TCR beta sequencing to judge whether each TCR beta V gene segment behaved as functional or pseudogenic. Donor age, sex, ethnicity and CMV serostatus were compiled alongside the repertoire data. In a later genetic analysis, genome-wide SNP genotypes for about three fifths of the roughly 670 donors were used, and that subset was treated as a discovery cohort. Every discovery cohort repertoire had been produced on one sequencing platform. HLA typing covered class I and class II loci at four-digit resolution. Typing coverage differed by locus: A, B, C, DRB1 and DQB1 were typed in about 620-640 donors, DQA1 in about 500, DPA1 in roughly 590, and DPB1 in approximately 450. Roughly 5 DR-DQ haplotypes were handled as single units for association and clustering, since linkage in the cohort was strong. Among about 410 genotyped donors of the cohort, an average of approximately 240,000 unique TCR beta nucleotide sequences was sequenced per donor, of which approximately 19% were non-productive.

The library was made by the immunoSEQ multiplex PCR assay. A mixture of 60 forward primers for TCR Vbeta segments and 13 reverse primers for TCR Jbeta segments was used in the multiplex PCR. The CDR3 region of rearranged TCR beta genes was amplified from genomic DNA with a multiplex PCR assay. Amplified TCR beta libraries were sequenced as 87-base-pair reads on the Illumina HiSeq System. The published analysis was carried out like this. Across the 500 to 700 repertoires, a later analysis counted 75 million to 90 million unique TCR beta chains, around 11 million of which were shared by at least two donors. To remove PCR and sequencing errors, raw reads were error-corrected and collapsed into unique sequences using a nearest-neighbor algorithm that merged closely related sequences. To assign V, D and J gene segments, CDR3 sequences were aligned to IMGT reference sequences. For a sequence to be retained, at least a six-nucleotide match to both a V gene segment and a J gene segment was required. A rearrangement was called productive if the CDR3 had no stop codons and remained in frame with V and J, and every other rearrangement was called non-productive. Following IMGT convention, CDR3 was defined as the stretch from the second conserved V-encoded cysteine to the conserved J-encoded phenylalanine. In an earlier analysis of approximately 500 of the donors, sequences lacking an unambiguous match to a single V gene segment were excluded. An earlier analysis of several hundred of the donors called V segments functional above 56.7% productive rearrangements and segregating when the between-donor standard deviation exceeded 5%. A statistical classification framework was built for diagnosing cytomegalovirus status from the catalog of TCR beta chain sequences. In a later analysis, TCR nucleotide sequences were compared against IMGT/GENE-DB human TR gene sequences so that V and J genes could be assigned. Using the TCRdist pipeline, a later analysis assigned CDR3 sequences along with most-parsimonious VDJ recombination scenarios. In a later analysis, every TCR beta chain was defined by the combination of its CDR3 amino acid sequence and its V-gene family, and reads without a unique V-gene family were dropped. As a way to deal with suspected cross-contamination and a sequencing artifact, a later analysis dropped 592 nucleotide sequences that were highly shared and had low generation probability. In a later analysis, a clonal expansion index for each public chain was calculated from normalized within-repertoire ranks of inferred template counts. Generation probabilities in a later analysis came from a VDJ recombination model fitted to out-of-frame rearrangements, and those results were checked against IGoR. A later analysis scored TCR-TCR, TCR-HLA and TCR-CMV co-occurrence with hypergeometric tests, applying a repertoire-size bias correction to TCR pairs. To estimate false discovery rates, a later analysis permuted the HLA or CMV assignments 20 times. In a later analysis, co-occurring TCRs were grouped with DBSCAN, and TCRdist sequence similarity was added when clustering was performed within HLA-allele-positive subsets. Co-occurrence clustering excluded repertoires with fewer than 30,000 or more than 120,000 public chains, plus five with anomalous nucleotide sharing. Here the immuneACCESS table is served through TCRdb, limited to in-frame sequences with V and J called. Missing clones are a known gap in these copies; in checked studies unresolved V genes cover under half, and the rest lacks a known reason. The DNA gave D and trimming, while V, J and clone size come from that table. This sample gives approximately 220,000 clones in total; approximately 80% of them show up just once. The ten biggest clones cover roughly a sixth of the sample.

The germline V gene encodes CDR1 SEHNR and CDR2 FQNEAQ (reference sequence). Trimming costs V 2 bases and J 2 bases, and their ends lie 9 bases apart. From cysteine to phenylalanine, the CDR3 is 15 amino acids long. Of the read, only the CDR3 DNA is kept; its 45 bases are in frame from base 1. About this clone itself: This receptor's antigen is unknown. No base quality values were provided; no much bigger clone lies one nucleotide off.

In total, more than 500 healthy bone marrow donors made up the cohort. Cohort members were all nominally healthy when sampled, although unrecorded immune exposures were likely present. The donor tested CMV seronegative and was one of the 352 seronegative cohort members. Every donor gave a peripheral blood sample, and the peripheral blood mononuclear cells from that sample were used for TCR beta sequencing. Genomic DNA was extracted from the blood cell samples with the Qiagen DNeasy Blood Extraction Kit. Summary of the overall study and its limitations: A group of highly shared sequence variants was considered likely to be a technical artifact of the sequencing pipeline. In both the original and validation cohorts, the classifier was reported to diagnose cytomegalovirus status with high specificity and sensitivity. In an earlier analysis of some 540 of the donors, most TCR beta V segments appeared in productive rearrangements about 90% or about 30% of the time, broadly matching IMGT annotations. An association between a missense DCLRE1C variant and V-gene and J-gene trimming of TCR beta chains was found in a later genetic analysis and replicated in an independent cohort. Because the 87-base-pair reads could not distinguish some IMGT-functional V segments, including TRBV6-2 and TRBV6-3, those segments were excluded. According to a later analysis, TCR association rates differed among HLA loci, with DRB1 alleles showing the most associated TCRs and HLA-C alleles showing the fewest. Seventeen rarely observed V segments, including chromosome 9 orphons, were excluded from the earlier analysis of approximately 600 of the donors because counts were too low. Specific HLA alleles were associated with some 15,000 TCR beta sequences at a false discovery rate of 0.05 in a later analysis. Compared with the approximately 710-donor mean, donors in an Asian-associated ancestry cluster had fewer N-insertions in productive TCRs, according to a later genetic analysis. A further reported finding was that TCR beta sequences accurately predicted the HLA-A and HLA-B alleles for most subjects in the first cohort. Assigning TCR associations to individual alleles was difficult when HLA alleles, especially DR and DQ, strongly co-occurred. In a later analysis, several top co-occurrence clusters were reported to appear linked to parvovirus B19, influenza, CMV and Epstein-Barr virus. The authors suggested that the approach could potentially be generalized to other disease states and immunological phenotypes. Presence/absence analyses assumed roughly uniform sequencing depth across donors, an assumption that may not hold. Linkage disequilibrium might explain the correlated functional status among segregating V segments, but an unknown experimental factor could not be excluded. In a later analysis, most CMV-associated TCR beta chains were found to appear HLA-restricted, with HLA associations seemingly driven largely by CMV exposure. In vitro tests confirmed that three of the cytomegalovirus-associated TCR beta chains recognize cytomegalovirus antigens. A total of 150 or so TCR beta chains were listed by the study as associated with cytomegalovirus. Compared with equally common non-associated chains, HLA-associated TCR beta chains in a later analysis were more clonally expanded and had lower generation probabilities. The cohort was sequenced for TCR beta chains only, and without alpha or paired-chain data the features that could be detected were limited. While some public TCRs were present in many individuals, most TCR sequences turned up only very rarely across donors. Because HLA typing was unavailable for some donors at each locus, only the typed subset was used in association tests. For the cohort, immune exposure information was limited to CMV serostatus.

The chain is encoded by TRBV7-9 joined to TRBJ1-4; a confident D gene designation cannot be given. This TCR was sampled from a man aged 40-49 years in good health and CMV-seronegative. Sequencing used PBMCs. The CDR3 region: CASSLPRFTNEKLFF. The sequenced DNA: TGTGCCAGCAGCTTACCCCGGTTCACTAATGAAAAACTGTTTTTT.